Listed here are 7 T cell receptor beta chains from one sample, sequenced in a study of OX40 agonist ivuxolimab in advanced cancers. Profiled with immunoSEQ multiplex PCR; TCRdb holds only in-frame clones, not every one. The table shows over 45,000 clones, with around 84% occurring only once. Source: CD4+ or CD8+ T cells sorted from blood, taken in a trial of the OX40 agonist ivuxolimab. The receptors were gathered from an adult with an advanced solid tumor such as melanoma, head and neck, liver or kidney cancer.

The chain combines TRBV4-2 with TRBJ1-4, with D possibly matching TRBD1 (5 bases). The length of the CDR3 is 14 residues. Germline CDR1 and CDR2: LGHNA and YNFKEQ. Trimming took off 4 bases at V and 10 bases at J, with 16 bases between the two ends. The CDR3 coding sequence is TGTGCCAGCAGCCCGGGACGGCAAGATGGAAAACTGTTTTTT. As protein: CASSPGRQDGKLFF.

The rearrangement links TRBV13 to TRBJ2-2; D is uncertain. This CDR3 spans 17 amino acids. V was pared by 5 bases and J by 1 base, with 17 bases between. The V gene's germline CDR1 is PRHDT and CDR2 FYEKMQ (reference sequence). The CDR3 is CASSPPLGWGNTGELFF. The CDR3 nucleotides read TGTGCCAGCAGCCCACCCTTGGGGTGGGGGAACACCGGGGAGCTGTTTTTT.

The J gene is TRBJ1-6, the V gene TRBV5-6, with a weak D call TRBD1 (5 bases). CDR1 SGHDT and CDR2 YYEEEE come from the germline V gene. V was pared by 1 base and J by 9 bases, with 14 bases between. This CDR3 comprises 15 residues. CDR3 nucleotide sequence: TGTGCCAGCAGCTTGCGGACAAAAGATAGTTCACCCCTCCACTTT. This sequence encodes CASSLRTKDSSPLHF.

The chain couples TRBV5-4 to TRBJ1-1; no clear D. V was pared by 5 bases and J by 6 bases, with 20 bases between. The CDR3 runs 15 residues. From germline, CDR1 is SGHNT and CDR2 YYREEE (reference sequence). CDR3 nucleotide sequence: TGTGCCAGCAGTCCCGACGTCAAGACGATAGCTGAAGCTTTCTTT. Translating it yields CASSPDVKTIAEAFF.

This clone was detected only once. The V call is TRBV19, the J call TRBJ1-6; D not certain. The ends were cut back, 5 bases at V and 0 bases at J, with 17 bases in the middle. This CDR3 region has 18 residues. CDR1 is LNHDA, CDR2 SQIVND, per germline (reference sequence). The CDR3, as DNA: TGTGCCAGTAGTTCCTCAAAACCTGCGGGCTCCTATAATTCACCCCTCCACTTT. The encoded protein is CASSSSKPAGSYNSPLHF. The full variable domain, its missing parts supplied by reference TRBV19 and TRBJ1-6, is DGGITQSPKYLFRKEGQNVTLSCEQNLNHDAMYWYRQDPGQGLRLIYYSQIVNDFQKGDIAEGYSVSREKKESFPLTVTSAQKNPTAFYLCASSSSKPAGSYNSPLHFGNGTRLTVT.

The J gene is TRBJ1-5, the V gene TRBV19; TRBD1 aligns across 10 bases. V was clipped by 7 bases and J by 2 bases; unmatched bases: 11. CDR3 length: 17 residues. Looked up from germline, CDR1 is LNHDA and CDR2 is SQIVND (reference sequence). The CDR3 bases are TGTGCCAGTACCAGCGACAGGGGGCGCGTGGGCAATCAGCCCCAGCATTTT. Amino acids: CASTSDRGRVGNQPQHF.

This clone was counted once. V is TRBV6-6 and J is TRBJ1-5; tentative D call: TRBD1 (6 bases). Germline V gives CDR1 MNHNY, CDR2 SVGAGI (reference sequence). The CDR3 runs 15 residues. V was cut by 9 bases and J by 3 bases, with 18 bases left in between. CDR3 loop: CASLGSGGINQPQHF. CDR3 coding DNA: TGTGCCAGTTTAGGTTCCGGGGGCATCAATCAGCCCCAGCATTTT.